The 3 T cell receptor beta chains reported below all come from one sample, sequenced in a study of cytomegalovirus exposure and HLA in healthy donors. This PCR relied on a set of 60 Vbeta primers and 13 Jbeta primers. Data came from immunoSEQ multiplex PCR; TCRdb stores just in-frame clones and leaves some out. The table shows about 160,000 clones, with 79% occurring only once. Sequencing used PBMCs. The receptors derive from a middle-aged man in good health and CMV-seropositive.

Concerning this clone itself: Other DNA sequences in this sample translate to the same CDR3. The J gene is TRBJ2-7, the V gene TRBV27; 14 nucleotides match TRBD2. Germline values: CDR1 MNHEY, CDR2 SMNVEV (reference sequence). The ends lost 5 bases at V and 3 bases at J; junction bases unmatched: 3. This CDR3 has 15 amino acids. This CDR3 is CASSPGTSGSYEQYF. The CDR3 DNA sequence: TGTGCCAGCAGTCCAGGGACTAGCGGGAGCTACGAGCAGTACTTC.

The genes are TRBV6-5 and TRBJ2-1; tentative D call: TRBD1 (6 bases). The V and J ends lost 6 bases and 4 bases respectively, with 7 bases between them. The CDR3 runs to 12 residues. Per the germline V gene, CDR1 is MNHEY and CDR2 is SVGAGI. In DNA, the CDR3 is TGTGCCAGCAGGACAGGTTACAATGAGCAGTTCTTC. Protein sequence: CASRTGYNEQFF.

This chain connects TRBV5-1 to TRBJ2-1; 9 nucleotides match TRBD1. This CDR3 contains 15 residues. The V segment lost 6 bases and the J segment 8 bases; nucleotides outside the gene matches: 12. Germline loops: CDR1 SGHRS, CDR2 YFSETQ. The DNA of the CDR3 is TGCGCCAGCAACCCGGGACAGGGACTAAATGATGAGCAGTTCTTC. This gives the protein CASNPGQGLNDEQFF.